The 28 T cell receptor beta chains presented below share a single source sample, sequenced in a study of blood T cell repertoires in COVID-19. Measured with immunoSEQ multiplex PCR; TCRdb has only the in-frame clones, and not every one. Counted here are nearly 110,000 clones, over 65% occurring once; the ten biggest clones make up 6.2%. The specimen sequenced was peripheral blood. The receptors come from an elderly man with COVID-19, enrolled during active disease.

This rearrangement joins TRBV10-3 to TRBJ2-1; 13 nucleotides line up with TRBD2. In germline, CDR1 is ENHRY, CDR2 SYGVKD. This CDR3 is 13 amino acids long. V trimming: 10 bases; J trimming: 7 bases; junction bases outside the gene matches: 4. CDR3 residues: CASLLAGGNEQFF. As DNA, the CDR3 is TGTGCCAGCCTACTAGCGGGGGGGAATGAGCAGTTCTTC.

The V gene is TRBV6-5, the J gene TRBJ1-2; D is possibly TRBD1 (5 bases). From germline, CDR1 is MNHEY and CDR2 SVGAGI. V was shortened by 2 bases and J by 8 bases, with 12 bases between the two germline ends. This CDR3 comprises 13 residues. The CDR3 region has the DNA TGTGCCAGCAGTTACCTACAGGCGGTCGGCTACACCTTC. It codes for CASSYLQAVGYTF.

V is TRBV2 and J is TRBJ1-3; possible D gene TRBD1, 5 bases. This CDR3 comprises 14 residues. CDR1 is SNHLY, CDR2 FYNNEI, per germline. The V gene lost 3 bases and the J gene lost 5 bases, with 11 bases spanning the gap. CDR3 sequence: CASSDWGQRNTIYF. The CDR3, as DNA: TGTGCCAGCAGTGATTGGGGCCAACGAAACACCATATATTTT.

The genes are TRBV7-9 and TRBJ2-7; possible D gene TRBD2, 5 bases. CDR3 size: 17 residues. Trimming shortened V by 1 base and J by 5 bases, and 21 bases separated the two germline ends. Germline CDR1 reads SEHNR; CDR2 reads FQNEAQ (reference sequence). CDR3 DNA: TGTGCCAGCAGCTTAGTGTTTGCGGTTCGGGGTCTCGACGAGCAGTACTTC. The encoded protein is CASSLVFAVRGLDEQYF.

This clone was picked up a small number of times. This chain joins TRBV2 and TRBJ1-5; TRBD1 is a possible D gene (6 bases). V lost 2 bases and J 0 bases, leaving 8 bases between the germline ends. The CDR3 consists of 15 residues. Germline CDR1 and CDR2: SNHLY and FYNNEI. The CDR3 DNA is TGTGCCAGCAGTGAACAGGGGAATAGCAATCAGCCCCAGCATTTT. Protein sequence: CASSEQGNSNQPQHF.

This chain connects TRBV6-5 to TRBJ1-1; D uncertain. The germline CDR1 and CDR2 sequences are MNHEY and SVGAGI. This CDR3 has 15 residues. V dropped 1 base and J dropped 2 bases, with 11 bases sitting between them. CDR3 loop: CASSYYSGINTEAFF. CDR3 in DNA: TGTGCCAGCAGTTACTACTCCGGGATCAACACTGAAGCTTTCTTT.

The J gene is TRBJ1-1, the V gene TRBV2, with 7 bases lining up with TRBD1. Germline-derived CDR1 and CDR2 are SNHLY and FYNNEI. The CDR3 is 11 amino acids. The CDR3 loop reads CSTGRNTEAFF. CDR3 DNA: TGTTCGACAGGGAGAAACACTGAAGCTTTCTTT. The full variable domain, rest sourced from reference TRBV2 and TRBJ1-1, is EPEVTQTPSHQVTQMGQEVILRCVPISNHLYFYWYRQILGQKVEFLVSFYNNEISEKSEIFDDQFSVERPDGSNFTLKIRSTKLEDSAMYFCSTGRNTEAFFGQGTRLTVV.

The chain combines TRBV5-1 with TRBJ2-7, with 8 bases identical to TRBD2. The CDR3 loop spans 15 amino acids. CDR1 and CDR2 from the germline V gene are SGHRS and YFSETQ. V gave up 4 bases and J gave up 5 bases; unmatched junction bases: 11. For the CDR3, the DNA is TGCGCCAGCAGCCCCACCGGGACTAGTGAGAACGAGCAGTACTTC. This gives the protein CASSPTGTSENEQYF.

This chain joins TRBV5-1 and TRBJ1-3, with 11 positions matching TRBD1. Trimming took 3 bases from V and 2 from J; bases not matched to a gene: 1. This CDR3 is built from 15 residues. CDR1 is SGHRS and CDR2 is YFSETQ in the germline V gene. CDR3 protein: CASSWTGGTGNTIYF. Written as DNA, the CDR3 is TGCGCCAGCAGCTGGACAGGGGGCACTGGAAACACCATATATTTT.

The chain employs TRBV7-9 and TRBJ2-1; maybe TRBD1 (6 bases). Trimming removed 5 bases at V and 9 bases at J, with 14 bases between. Germline V gene sequence: CDR1 SEHNR, CDR2 FQNEAQ (reference sequence). The CDR3 has 13 residues. The CDR3 reads CASSGFGDTEQFF. Written as DNA, the CDR3 is TGTGCCAGCAGCGGATTTGGGGACACTGAGCAGTTCTTC.

This clone was observed a few times. This chain joins TRBV19 and TRBJ2-5; possible D gene TRBD2, 5 bases. The V end was cut by 5 bases, the J end by 4 bases, with 11 bases between. Germline CDR1 is LNHDA and CDR2 is SQIVND (reference sequence). This CDR3 has 13 amino acids. The CDR3 sequence is CASSPVRGETQYF. CDR3 DNA sequence: TGTGCCAGTAGTCCGGTTCGGGGAGAGACCCAGTACTTC. The full variable domain, its missing parts supplied by reference TRBV19 and TRBJ2-5, is DGGITQSPKYLFRKEGQNVTLSCEQNLNHDAMYWYRQDPGQGLRLIYYSQIVNDFQKGDIAEGYSVSREKKESFPLTVTSAQKNPTAFYLCASSPVRGETQYFGPGTRLLVL.

The chain links TRBV28 to TRBJ2-1; 12 bases align to TRBD2. CDR1 and CDR2 (germline): MDHEN, SYDVKM. The V and J ends lost 6 bases and 9 bases, in that order; junction bases with no gene match: 9. This CDR3 has 15 amino acids. In nucleotides, the CDR3 is TGTGCCAGCAGGCCTAGCGGGAGGGCCAGAGGTGAGCAGTTCTTC. It encodes CASRPSGRARGEQFF.

J is TRBJ1-5 and V is TRBV5-5, with D maybe TRBD1 (6 bases). V was clipped by 5 bases and J by 3 bases, with 12 bases between them. CDR3 size: 14 residues. CDR1 is SGHKS and CDR2 is YYEKEE in the germline V gene (reference sequence). CDR3 amino acids: CASSTQGDNQPQHF. Here the CDR3 DNA reads TGTGCCAGCAGTACACAGGGAGACAATCAGCCCCAGCATTTT.

The V gene is TRBV19, the J gene TRBJ1-5; no definite D call. CDR3 length: 12 amino acids. Germline CDR1 is LNHDA and CDR2 is SQIVND (reference sequence). Trimming took 5 bases from V and 6 from J, leaving 8 bases between them. The CDR3 loop is CASSPSSQPQHF. In DNA form, the CDR3 reads TGTGCCAGTAGTCCATCCAGTCAGCCCCAGCATTTT.

The chain carries TRBV30 and TRBJ1-3; perhaps TRBD1 as D (6 bases). Germline V gene data show CDR1 as GTSNPN and CDR2 as SVGIG (reference sequence). V lost 5 bases and J lost 4, with 6 bases in between. This CDR3 has 11 amino acids. The chain's CDR3 is CAWGQGNTIYF. CDR3 sequence (DNA): TGTGCCTGGGGACAGGGAAACACCATATATTTT.

This clone has only a few counts. This chain joins TRBV28 and TRBJ2-1; 8 bases are shared with TRBD2. Per the germline V gene, CDR1 is MDHEN and CDR2 is SYDVKM. V dropped 4 bases and J dropped 7; count of bases not matched to a gene: 12. The CDR3 covers 16 residues. Written as DNA, the CDR3 is TGTGCCAGCAGTTCTGGGGGCGGGAGGAGAGGGAATGAGCAGTTCTTC. Translation: CASSSGGGRRGNEQFF.

This chain uses TRBV11-2 with TRBJ2-6, with D possibly matching TRBD1 (6 bases). CDR1 is SGHAT, CDR2 FQNNGV, per germline. Between the trimmed V and J ends, which lost 5 bases and 2 bases, there was a span of 10 bases. The CDR3 loop spans 15 amino acids. The CDR3 DNA follows: TGTGCCAGCAGCCTACAGGGCCCTGGGGCCAACGTCCTGACTTTC. This sequence encodes CASSLQGPGANVLTF.

The V and J genes are TRBV14 and TRBJ2-3; 10 bases agree with TRBD2. After removal of 2 bases from V and 2 bases from J, the junction contained 4 bases not matched to a gene. From germline, CDR1 is SGHDN and CDR2 FVKESK. The CDR3 spans 16 residues. The CDR3 is CASSQYLAGATDTQYF. The CDR3 coding sequence is TGTGCCAGCAGCCAATATCTAGCGGGGGCCACAGATACGCAGTATTTT.

The genes are TRBV18 and TRBJ2-7, with TRBD2 identical over 13 bases. J was trimmed by 6 bases and V by 5 bases; bases with no gene match: 10. The CDR3 spans 16 residues. The germline gives CDR1 KGHSH, CDR2 LQKENI. This chain's CDR3 is CASSKTGTSGISEQYF. The CDR3 DNA follows: TGTGCCAGCTCAAAAACCGGGACTAGCGGGATCTCCGAGCAGTACTTC.

The J gene is TRBJ2-1, the V gene TRBV10-3; 12 bases align to TRBD2. This CDR3 is 16 amino acids long. V was clipped by 5 bases and J by 9 bases; unmatched bases: 11. Germline loops: CDR1 ENHRY, CDR2 SYGVKD. The CDR3 nucleotides read TGTGCCATCAGTCAGAGACTAGCGGGAGAATGGGGTGAGCAGTTCTTC. It yields the protein CAISQRLAGEWGEQFF.

The CDR3 spells CATSTGNTEAFF. CDR3 coding DNA: TGTGCCACCAGTACCGGGAACACTGAAGCTTTCTTT. V usage is TRBV24-1 and J usage is TRBJ1-1, with D uncertain. Trimming left V 6 bases short and J 1 base short, with 5 bases between. This CDR3 has 12 amino acids. Germline CDR1 reads KGHDR; CDR2 reads SFDVKD.

The rearrangement joins TRBV29-1 to TRBJ1-1; D gene uncertain. CDR3 length: 13 amino acids. CDR1 and CDR2 (germline): SQVTM, ANQGSEA. V lost 3 bases and J 0 bases, leaving 8 bases between the germline ends. In DNA, the CDR3 is TGCAGCGTTGACTTGAGGATGAACACTGAAGCTTTCTTT. Its protein product is CSVDLRMNTEAFF.

This clone was seen just once. The CDR3 bases are TGTGCCATCAGGGCCAGGGGCGGCAATCAGCCCCAGCATTTT. Its protein product is CAIRARGGNQPQHF. V gene TRBV10-3 combines with J gene TRBJ1-5, with D maybe TRBD1 (6 bases). The V and J ends lost 6 bases and 2 bases respectively, with 11 bases between them. Germline assignment: CDR1 ENHRY and CDR2 SYGVKD. The CDR3 runs 14 residues.

The chain employs TRBV24-1 and TRBJ2-7; D possibly corresponds to TRBD2 (6 bases). Trimming stripped 5 bases from V and 2 bases from J, with 12 bases between. There are 14 residues in the CDR3. In germline, CDR1 is KGHDR, CDR2 SFDVKD. The CDR3 DNA follows: TGTGCCACCAGTGCGGCGGGACGTACCTACGAGCAGTACTTC. Translated: CATSAAGRTYEQYF.

As to this clone: The junction shows a germline mismatch at one end, possibly a read error. The V and J genes are TRBV7-7 and TRBJ2-2; TRBD1 might be the D (6 bases). Germline lookup yields CDR1 SSHAT and CDR2 FNYEAQ (reference sequence). This CDR3 is built from 15 residues. The CDR3 DNA is TGTGCTAGCAGCTGGGGGACGCAGGGGACCGGGGAGCTGTTTTTT. It specifies CASSWGTQGTGELFF.

V and J are TRBV28 and TRBJ1-2; D uncertain. The CDR3 totals 13 residues. The V and J ends lost 3 bases and 8 bases respectively, with 13 bases between them. CDR1 and CDR2 (germline): MDHEN, SYDVKM. CDR3 residues: CASSFVRPSGYTF. CDR3 sequence (DNA): TGTGCCAGCAGTTTCGTCAGGCCCTCGGGCTACACCTTC.

The sample holds a few counts of this clone. This chain uses TRBV3-1 (or the pseudogene TRBV3-2) with TRBJ1-1, with D possibly matching TRBD1 (6 bases). Trimming pared 0 bases from V and 0 bases from J, leaving 14 bases between. CDR1 LGHDT and CDR2 YNNKEL come from the germline V gene (reference sequence). CDR3 length: 17 amino acids. Here the CDR3 reads CASSQDRGGFVNTEAFF. CDR3 bases: TGTGCCAGCAGCCAAGATCGGGGGGGCTTTGTGAACACTGAAGCTTTCTTT.

V and J are TRBV2 and TRBJ1-2; a possible D gene is TRBD1 (5 bases). CDR3 length: 13 residues. In germline, CDR1 is SNHLY, CDR2 FYNNEI. V lost 10 bases, J lost 6 bases, and 18 bases lay in between. The CDR3, as DNA: TGTGCCATTCCACGGAAAGGGGCGGATGGCTACACCTTC. This sequence encodes CAIPRKGADGYTF.